A selection of T cell receptor beta chains follows, all from one sample in a study of blood T cell repertoires in COVID-19. Assay used: immunoSEQ multiplex PCR; TCRdb lists only in-frame clones, some missing. The sample yields approximately 80,000 clones, around 78% seen once. The sequenced sample consisted of peripheral blood. These receptors all come from a human donor in a cohort sampled during active COVID-19. CDR3s include the opening cysteine and the closing phenylalanine or tryptophan. The D gene is left open where the match is weak. Not every row has a clone size; where given, it reads once, few, many or a size class.

d_gene: TRBD2; abundance: NA; j_gene: TRBJ2-1; v_gene: TRBV28; CDR3aa: CASISPGTSGVNEQFF; CDR3nt: TGTGCCAGCATCTCCCCCGGGACTAGCGGGGTCAATGAGCAGTTCTTC
d_gene: TRBD1; abundance: NA; j_gene: TRBJ2-7; v_gene: TRBV3-1/TRBV3-2; CDR3aa: CASSQEGQGLSYEQYF; CDR3nt: TGTGCCAGCAGCCAAGAGGGACAGGGCCTTTCCTACGAGCAGTACTTC
d_gene: TRBD1; abundance: NA; j_gene: TRBJ1-2; v_gene: TRBV5-1; CDR3aa: CASSSVTGSDGYTF; CDR3nt: TGCGCCAGCAGCTCGGTGACAGGGTCGGATGGCTACACCTTC
d_gene: TRBD1; abundance: NA; j_gene: TRBJ1-4; v_gene: TRBV10-3; CDR3aa: CAISESETGGSYEKLFF; CDR3nt: TGTGCCATCAGTGAGTCGGAGACAGGGGGATCGTATGAAAAACTGTTTTTT
d_gene: TRBD2; abundance: NA; j_gene: TRBJ2-1; v_gene: TRBV9; CDR3aa: CASNTGTSGNEQFF; CDR3nt: TGTGCCAGCAACACCGGGACTAGCGGCAATGAGCAGTTCTTC
d_gene: NA; abundance: once; j_gene: TRBJ1-1; v_gene: TRBV29-1; CDR3aa: CSAFQMNTEAFF; CDR3nt: TGCAGCGCATTTCAAATGAACACTGAAGCTTTCTTT
d_gene: TRBD2; abundance: NA; j_gene: TRBJ2-5; v_gene: TRBV27; CDR3aa: CASSWTSGGETQYF; CDR3nt: TGTGCCAGCAGTTGGACTAGCGGGGGGGAGACCCAGTACTTC
d_gene: NA; abundance: few; j_gene: TRBJ2-3; v_gene: TRBV12-5; CDR3aa: CASGLVGDRRATDTQYF; CDR3nt: TGTGCTAGTGGTTTGGTCGGGGACCGGAGGGCCACAGATACGCAGTATTTT
d_gene: TRBD1; abundance: NA; j_gene: TRBJ2-3; v_gene: TRBV5-3; CDR3aa: CARSLVRTGTDTQYF; CDR3nt: TGTGCCAGAAGCTTGGTCAGGACAGGGACGGATACGCAGTATTTT
d_gene: TRBD2; abundance: NA; j_gene: TRBJ2-7; v_gene: TRBV6-6; CDR3aa: CASSFTSGGAREQYF; CDR3nt: TGTGCCAGCAGCTTCACTAGCGGGGGGGCCAGGGAGCAGTACTTC
d_gene: TRBD2; abundance: NA; j_gene: TRBJ2-3; v_gene: TRBV5-1; CDR3aa: CASSRGTSGRVVDTQYF; CDR3nt: TGCGCCAGCAGCAGGGGGACTAGCGGGAGGGTCGTCGATACGCAGTATTTT
d_gene: NA; abundance: NA; j_gene: TRBJ2-7; v_gene: TRBV7-9; CDR3aa: CASRRRDNYEQYF; CDR3nt: TGTGCCAGCAGACGCCGGGACAACTACGAGCAGTACTTC
d_gene: TRBD2; abundance: NA; j_gene: TRBJ2-7; v_gene: TRBV4-1; CDR3aa: CASSPIAGALYEQYF; CDR3nt: TGCGCCAGCAGCCCTATAGCGGGGGCCTTATACGAGCAGTACTTC
d_gene: TRBD1; abundance: few; j_gene: TRBJ1-2; v_gene: TRBV15; CDR3aa: CATNTGTATNYGYTF; CDR3nt: TGTGCCACCAACACCGGGACAGCCACTAACTATGGCTACACCTTC
d_gene: NA; abundance: NA; j_gene: TRBJ1-5; v_gene: TRBV6-5; CDR3aa: CASMRGGSNQPQHF; CDR3nt: TGTGCCAGCATGCGGGGTGGGAGCAATCAGCCCCAGCATTTT
d_gene: NA; abundance: NA; j_gene: TRBJ2-2; v_gene: TRBV12-3/TRBV12-4; CDR3aa: CASSPRNTGELFF; CDR3nt: TGTGCCAGCAGTCCTCGTAACACCGGGGAGCTGTTTTTT
d_gene: NA; abundance: NA; j_gene: TRBJ1-2; v_gene: TRBV21-1; CDR3aa: CASNLDLSGYTF; CDR3nt: TGTGCCAGCAACCTTGACTTATCTGGCTACACCTTC
d_gene: TRBD2; abundance: once; j_gene: TRBJ2-5; v_gene: TRBV7-9; CDR3aa: CASSLLAGGARETQYF; CDR3nt: TGTGCCAGCAGCTTATTAGCGGGAGGTGCGCGAGAGACCCAGTACTTC
d_gene: NA; abundance: NA; j_gene: TRBJ2-5; v_gene: TRBV29-1; CDR3aa: CSVSRVKETQYF; CDR3nt: TGCAGCGTTAGCAGGGTTAAAGAGACCCAGTACTTC
d_gene: NA; abundance: NA; j_gene: TRBJ2-4; v_gene: TRBV4-1; CDR3aa: CASSQGGHAGLDIQYF; CDR3nt: TGCGCCAGCAGCCAAGGGGGACACGCAGGATTGGACATTCAGTACTTC
d_gene: NA; abundance: NA; j_gene: TRBJ2-5; v_gene: TRBV4-1; CDR3aa: CASSQHPGVQETQYF; CDR3nt: TGCGCCAGCAGCCAGCATCCCGGGGTACAAGAGACCCAGTACTTC
d_gene: NA; abundance: NA; j_gene: TRBJ2-2; v_gene: TRBV27; CDR3aa: CASSFLAPGELFF; CDR3nt: TGTGCCAGCAGTTTTCTAGCACCCGGGGAGCTGTTTTTT
d_gene: NA; abundance: NA; j_gene: TRBJ1-2; v_gene: TRBV5-6; CDR3aa: CASSLANGAENGYTF; CDR3nt: TGTGCCAGCAGCTTGGCCAATGGGGCAGAGAATGGCTACACCTTC
d_gene: NA; abundance: NA; j_gene: TRBJ2-7; v_gene: TRBV5-1; CDR3aa: CASSLEGAFWDEQYF; CDR3nt: TGCGCCAGCAGCTTGGAAGGGGCTTTCTGGGACGAGCAGTACTTC
d_gene: TRBD2; abundance: NA; j_gene: TRBJ2-7; v_gene: TRBV24-1; CDR3aa: CATSDLIAGMVRQYF; CDR3nt: TGTGCCACCAGTGATTTGATAGCGGGGATGGTTCGGCAGTACTTC
d_gene: TRBD1; abundance: NA; j_gene: TRBJ2-3; v_gene: TRBV27; CDR3aa: CASRGTGTDTQYF; CDR3nt: TGTGCCAGCAGGGGGACAGGGACAGATACGCAGTATTTT